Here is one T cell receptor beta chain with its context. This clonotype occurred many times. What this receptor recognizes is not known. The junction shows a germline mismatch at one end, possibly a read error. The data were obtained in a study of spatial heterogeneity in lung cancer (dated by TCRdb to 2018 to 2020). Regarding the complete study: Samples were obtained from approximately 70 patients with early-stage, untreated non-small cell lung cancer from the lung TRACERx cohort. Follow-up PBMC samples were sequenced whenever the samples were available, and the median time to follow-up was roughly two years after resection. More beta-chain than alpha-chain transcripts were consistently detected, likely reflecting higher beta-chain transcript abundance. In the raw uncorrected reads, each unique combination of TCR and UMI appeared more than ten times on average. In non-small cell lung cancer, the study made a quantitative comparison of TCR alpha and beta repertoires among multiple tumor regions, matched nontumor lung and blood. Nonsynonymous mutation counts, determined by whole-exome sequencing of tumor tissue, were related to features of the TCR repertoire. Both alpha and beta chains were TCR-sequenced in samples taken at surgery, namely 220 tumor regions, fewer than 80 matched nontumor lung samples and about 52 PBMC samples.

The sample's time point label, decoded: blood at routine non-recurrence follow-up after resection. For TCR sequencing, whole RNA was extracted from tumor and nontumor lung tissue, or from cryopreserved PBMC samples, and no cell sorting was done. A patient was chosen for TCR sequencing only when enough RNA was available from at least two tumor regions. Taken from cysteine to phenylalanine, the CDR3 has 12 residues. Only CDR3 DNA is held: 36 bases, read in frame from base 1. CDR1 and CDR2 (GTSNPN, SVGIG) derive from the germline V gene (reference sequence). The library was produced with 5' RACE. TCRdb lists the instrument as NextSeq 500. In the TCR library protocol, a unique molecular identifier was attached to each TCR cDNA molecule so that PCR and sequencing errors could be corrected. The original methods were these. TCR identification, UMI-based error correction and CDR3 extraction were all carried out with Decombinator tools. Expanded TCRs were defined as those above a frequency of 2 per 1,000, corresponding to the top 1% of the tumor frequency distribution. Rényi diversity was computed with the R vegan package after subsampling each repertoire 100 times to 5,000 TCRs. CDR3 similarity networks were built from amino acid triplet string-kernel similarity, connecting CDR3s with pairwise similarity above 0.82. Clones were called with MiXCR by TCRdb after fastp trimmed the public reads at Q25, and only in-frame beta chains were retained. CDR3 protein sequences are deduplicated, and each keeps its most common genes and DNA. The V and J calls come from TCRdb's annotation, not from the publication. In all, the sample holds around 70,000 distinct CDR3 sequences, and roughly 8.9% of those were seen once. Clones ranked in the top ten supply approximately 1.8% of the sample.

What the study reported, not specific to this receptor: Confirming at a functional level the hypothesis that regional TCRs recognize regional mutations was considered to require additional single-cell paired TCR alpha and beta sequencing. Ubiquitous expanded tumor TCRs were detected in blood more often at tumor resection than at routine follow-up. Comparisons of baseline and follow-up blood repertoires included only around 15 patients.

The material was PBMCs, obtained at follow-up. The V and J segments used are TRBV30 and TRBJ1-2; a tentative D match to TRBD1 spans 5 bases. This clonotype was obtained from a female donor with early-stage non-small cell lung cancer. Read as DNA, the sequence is TGTGCCTGGAGTGTAACCGTCCCTCCAGGGTTGTTC. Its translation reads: CAWSVTVPPGLF.